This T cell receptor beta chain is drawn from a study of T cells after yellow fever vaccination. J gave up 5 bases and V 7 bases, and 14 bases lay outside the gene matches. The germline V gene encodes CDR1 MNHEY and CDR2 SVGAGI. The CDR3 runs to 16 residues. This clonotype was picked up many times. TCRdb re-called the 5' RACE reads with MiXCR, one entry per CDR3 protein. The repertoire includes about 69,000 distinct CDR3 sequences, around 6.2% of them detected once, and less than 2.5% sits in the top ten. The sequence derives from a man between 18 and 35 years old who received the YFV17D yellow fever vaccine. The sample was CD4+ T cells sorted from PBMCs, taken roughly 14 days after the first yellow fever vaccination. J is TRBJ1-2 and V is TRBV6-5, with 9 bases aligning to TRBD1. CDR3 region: CASNPRGTGTTYGYTF. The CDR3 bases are TGTGCCAGCAACCCTAGGGGGACAGGGACCACTTATGGCTACACCTTC.